This T cell receptor (beta chain) is from a study of blood T cell repertoires in COVID-19. Only in-frame clones appear in the TCRdb table, and some are missing; sequencing was by immunoSEQ multiplex PCR. The sample lists around 290,000 clones; around nine tenths were seen once. With V trimmed by 3 bases and J by 6 bases, 10 bases remained unmatched. The CDR3 is 17 residues long. Sample: PBMCs or T cells enriched from blood (not recorded which). The J gene is TRBJ2-2, the V gene TRBV23-1, with 10 bases lining up with TRBD1. TRBV23-1 is reported as an ORF; its role is uncertain. The clonotype originates from a woman aged 18-35 years who had recovered from COVID-19. The CDR3 DNA sequence: TGCGCCAGCAGTCACCCTAGGGACAGGGGATTGGCCGGGGAGCTGTTTTTT. Amino acids: CASSHPRDRGLAGELFF.